Below, 15 T cell receptor beta chains from the same sample are listed, as sequenced in a study of T cell responses to AZD1222 COVID-19 vaccine. Profiled with immunoSEQ multiplex PCR; TCRdb holds only in-frame clones, not every one. Of about 140,000 clones listed, about 93% were seen once; the top ten hold 4%. This material consisted of peripheral blood, taken 28 days after the second AZD1222 dose. The receptors derive from an adult who received the AZD1222 COVID-19 vaccine.

The chain recombines TRBV15 with TRBJ1-1; the D is unclear. Germline V lookup: CDR1 LNHNV, CDR2 YYDKDF (reference sequence). Deletions cut 3 bases from V and 4 bases from J, with 12 bases between. CDR3 size: 14 residues. The CDR3 coding sequence is TGTGCCACCAGCAGTGGACCGGGATCCACTGAAGCTTTCTTT. Its protein product is CATSSGPGSTEAFF.

The genes are TRBV5-4 and TRBJ2-4; D gene unclear. This CDR3 has 15 amino acids. In germline, CDR1 is SGHNT, CDR2 YYREEE (reference sequence). Trimming removed 0 bases at V and 0 bases at J, with 7 bases between. The CDR3 loop is CASSLGSLAKNIQYF. CDR3 in DNA: TGTGCCAGCAGCTTGGGTAGCCTAGCCAAAAACATTCAGTACTTC.

This chain links TRBV11-3 with TRBJ2-7; perhaps TRBD2 as D (5 bases). Germline loops: CDR1 SGHNT, CDR2 YENEEA. The CDR3 extends over 12 amino acids. The V gene lost 1 base and the J gene lost 6 bases, with 7 bases spanning the gap. CDR3 residues: CASSLGAGEQYF. CDR3 nucleotides: TGTGCCAGCAGCTTAGGTGCGGGCGAGCAGTACTTC. Based on the CDR3 plus reference TRBV11-3 and TRBJ2-7, the full variable domain is EAGVVQSPRYKIIEKKQPVAFWCNPISGHNTLYWYLQNLGQGPELLIRYENEEAVDDSQLPKDRFSAERLKGVDSTLKIQPAELGDSAVYLCASSLGAGEQYFGPGTRLTVT.

This chain connects TRBV7-9 to TRBJ2-7, with 12 bases matching TRBD1. This CDR3 spans 14 amino acids. In germline, CDR1 is SEHNR, CDR2 FQNEAQ (reference sequence). Losses at the gene ends were 4 bases for V and 6 bases for J; bases not matched to a gene: 4. The CDR3 is CASSSGQGASEQYF. The DNA of the CDR3 is TGTGCCAGCAGCTCGGGACAGGGGGCGTCCGAGCAGTACTTC.

V and J are TRBV6-5 and TRBJ2-3; TRBD2 might be the D (6 bases). Germline V lookup: CDR1 MNHEY, CDR2 SVGAGI. This CDR3 contains 15 residues. The V and J ends lost 6 bases and 2 bases respectively, with 15 bases between them. CDR3 residues: CASSDLSGDTDTQYF. In DNA form, the CDR3 reads TGTGCCAGCAGCGACCTTAGCGGCGACACAGATACGCAGTATTTT.

V and J are TRBV6-5 and TRBJ2-2; possibly TRBD2 for D (6 bases). The V gene's germline CDR1 is MNHEY and CDR2 SVGAGI. CDR3 length: 15 residues. Trimming cost V 0 bases and J 4 bases, with 9 bases left between them. The CDR3 DNA sequence: TGTGCCAGCAGTTACTCGCCTAGCGCCACCGGGGAGCTGTTTTTT. It yields the protein CASSYSPSATGELFF.

V usage is TRBV5-5 and J usage is TRBJ1-4, with D possibly being TRBD1 (5 bases). The V gene's germline CDR1 is SGHKS and CDR2 YYEKEE (reference sequence). Trimming stripped 2 bases from V and 8 bases from J, with 10 bases between. This CDR3 is built from 13 residues. The CDR3 loop reads CASSFGGGEKLFF. In DNA form, the CDR3 reads TGTGCCAGCAGCTTCGGGGGAGGGGAAAAACTGTTTTTT.

The V and J genes are TRBV4-1 and TRBJ1-1, with 12 bases that match TRBD1. CDR3 length: 16 amino acids. Germline-derived CDR1 and CDR2 are MGHRA and YSYEKL. Losses at the gene ends were 5 bases for V and 3 bases for J; bases not matched to a gene: 7. The CDR3 DNA is TGCGCCAGCAGCTCGGGACAGGGGGCGAGGGACACTGAAGCTTTCTTT. Residues: CASSSGQGARDTEAFF.

The rearrangement links TRBV7-2 to TRBJ1-4; 7 nucleotides line up with TRBD1. Per the germline V gene, CDR1 is SGHTA and CDR2 is FQGNSA. CDR3 size: 15 residues. V was pared by 4 bases and J by 7 bases, with 9 bases of the junction left unmatched. The CDR3 DNA follows: TGTGCCAGCAGCTCTATTAGGGGGCGGGGTGAAAAACTGTTTTTT. This encodes CASSSIRGRGEKLFF.

This clone was detected only once. The rearrangement joins TRBV7-3 to TRBJ1-1; tentatively, D is TRBD1 (5 bases). From germline, CDR1 is SGHTA and CDR2 FQGTGA. The CDR3 runs 13 residues. The V and J ends lost 4 bases and 1 base respectively, with 7 bases between them. The CDR3: CASSSQGNTEAFF. CDR3 coding DNA: TGTGCCAGCAGCTCTCAGGGGAACACTGAAGCTTTCTTT.

This clone was seen only once. The V and J genes are TRBV6-1 and TRBJ1-2; 7 bases align to TRBD1. This CDR3 is 15 amino acids long. Germline V gene lookup returns CDR1 MNHNS and CDR2 SASEGT. V trimming: 3 bases; J trimming: 3 bases; junction bases outside the gene matches: 7. The CDR3 sequence is CASSEMTGPHYGYTF. CDR3 sequence (DNA): TGTGCCAGCAGTGAGATGACAGGGCCCCACTATGGCTACACCTTC.

CDR3 loop: CASSYRDRETYEQYF. DNA for the CDR3: TGTGCCAGCAGCTACCGGGACAGGGAAACCTACGAGCAGTACTTC. The rearrangement uses TRBV7-9 and TRBJ2-7; TRBD1 aligns across 9 bases. After removal of 4 bases from V and 2 bases from J, the junction contained 6 bases not matched to a gene. The CDR3 contains 15 residues. CDR1 is SEHNR and CDR2 is FQNEAQ in the germline V gene (reference sequence).

J is TRBJ1-6 and V is TRBV4-2; the D gene is possibly TRBD1 (5 bases). The CDR3 sequence is 16 residues long. CDR1 is LGHNA, CDR2 YNFKEQ, per germline. Trimming took 0 bases from V and 8 from J, leaving 14 bases between them. The CDR3 sequence: CASSQDPREGHSPLHF. Written as DNA, the CDR3 is TGTGCCAGCAGCCAAGATCCCAGGGAAGGGCATTCACCCCTCCACTTT.

The V gene is TRBV18, the J gene TRBJ1-5; D might be TRBD1 (6 bases). V lost 3 bases and J 9 bases, leaving 24 bases between the germline ends. The CDR3 consists of 17 residues. The V gene's germline CDR1 is KGHSH and CDR2 LQKENI. The CDR3 sequence is CASSPETGLFPFWPQHF. The DNA of the CDR3 is TGTGCCAGCTCACCGGAGACAGGTCTTTTTCCGTTTTGGCCCCAGCATTTT.

This clone appeared once. V usage is TRBV6-2 or TRBV6-3 and J usage is TRBJ2-2; D ambiguous. Germline CDR1 MNHEY, CDR2 SVGEGT. V was pared by 6 bases and J by 9 bases, with 11 bases between. The CDR3 extends over 12 amino acids. CDR3 in DNA: TGTGCCAGCAGCCAGCCTCCCCGGGAGCTGTTTTTT. Translating it yields CASSQPPRELFF.